This T cell receptor (beta chain) was sequenced for a study of T cell responses to AZD1222 COVID-19 vaccine. Profiling relied on immunoSEQ multiplex PCR, and the TCRdb table lists in-frame clones only, not all of them. The profile shows 150,000 to 250,000 clones, 85% to 95% of them singletons. This CDR3 is 13 amino acids long. CDR1 MDHEN and CDR2 SYDVKM come from the germline V gene. V lost 6 bases, J lost 7 bases, and 15 bases lay in between. This clone was picked up a small number of times. The clonotype comes from an adult who received the AZD1222 COVID-19 vaccine. The starting material was peripheral blood, obtained 28 days after the second AZD1222 dose. The gene calls are TRBV28 and TRBJ1-2; the D gene is possibly TRBD1 (5 bases). The CDR3: CASSPPGLGGYTF. Here the CDR3 DNA reads TGTGCCAGCAGCCCACCAGGGTTAGGTGGCTACACCTTC.